This is a list of T cell receptor beta chains from one sample in a study of shared clonotypes between healthy human individuals. The assay was immunoSEQ multiplex PCR, and TCRdb's table has in-frame clones only and misses some. The data hold around 2.1 million clones, with more than 90% observed a single time. Sequenced material: naive CD4+ T cells sorted from blood. These receptors were collected from a man aged 18 to 29 in good health. Each CDR3 is given with its conserved first and last residue. The D gene is left open where the match is weak. Clone size, where shown, is once, few, many, or a class for clones that have expanded.

J gene: TRBJ2-1; CDR3 length: 15; clone size: few; D gene: TRBD2; V gene: TRBV30; CDR3 protein: CAGNRGLAGWSEQFF; CDR3 DNA: TGTGCCGGGAACCGAGGACTAGCGGGCTGGAGTGAGCAGTTCTTC
J gene: TRBJ2-3; CDR3 length: 12; clone size: .; D gene: .; V gene: TRBV5-8; CDR3 protein: CASSLNRDTQYF; CDR3 DNA: TGTGCCAGCAGCTTGAATCGAGATACGCAGTATTTT
J gene: TRBJ1-5; CDR3 length: 14; clone size: .; D gene: TRBD1; V gene: TRBV2; CDR3 protein: CASSEGTGNQPQHF; CDR3 DNA: TGTGCCAGCAGTGAGGGGACAGGCAATCAGCCCCAGCATTTT
J gene: TRBJ2-3; CDR3 length: 16; clone size: .; D gene: TRBD2; V gene: TRBV5-4; CDR3 protein: CASSGRLAGGTDTQYF; CDR3 DNA: TGTGCCAGCAGCGGGAGACTAGCGGGGGGGACAGATACGCAGTATTTT
J gene: TRBJ2-7; CDR3 length: 15; clone size: .; D gene: TRBD1; V gene: TRBV19; CDR3 protein: CASSLNSGTGDEQYF; CDR3 DNA: TGTGCCAGTAGCCTCAACTCCGGGACAGGGGACGAGCAGTACTTC
J gene: TRBJ2-7; CDR3 length: 15; clone size: .; D gene: TRBD1; V gene: TRBV28; CDR3 protein: CASSPRDRDISEQYF; CDR3 DNA: TGTGCCAGCAGTCCCCGGGACAGGGATATCTCCGAGCAGTACTTC
J gene: TRBJ1-2; CDR3 length: 14; clone size: .; D gene: .; V gene: TRBV5-6; CDR3 protein: CASSFPGGRYGYTF; CDR3 DNA: TGTGCCAGCAGCTTCCCCGGGGGCCGGTATGGCTACACCTTC
J gene: TRBJ2-1; CDR3 length: 14; clone size: .; D gene: .; V gene: TRBV14; CDR3 protein: CASSRKHLLAEQFF; CDR3 DNA: TGTGCCAGCAGTCGGAAACACCTTCTTGCCGAGCAGTTCTTC
J gene: TRBJ1-5; CDR3 length: 13; clone size: few; D gene: .; V gene: TRBV5-1; CDR3 protein: CASSLGLDQPQHF; CDR3 DNA: TGCGCCAGCAGCTTGGGTCTGGATCAGCCCCAGCATTTT
J gene: TRBJ1-1; CDR3 length: 13; clone size: .; D gene: .; V gene: TRBV5-6; CDR3 protein: CASSLFWGVEAFF; CDR3 DNA: TGTGCCAGCAGCTTGTTTTGGGGGGTTGAAGCTTTCTTT
J gene: TRBJ1-5; CDR3 length: 17; clone size: .; D gene: .; V gene: TRBV30; CDR3 protein: CAWSSTIPGWSNQPQHF; CDR3 DNA: TGTGCCTGGAGCTCAACTATTCCGGGGTGGAGCAATCAGCCCCAGCATTTT
J gene: TRBJ2-3; CDR3 length: 14; clone size: .; D gene: .; V gene: TRBV4-1; CDR3 protein: CASSQSNRADTQYF; CDR3 DNA: TGCGCCAGCAGCCAATCGAACCGGGCAGATACGCAGTATTTT
J gene: TRBJ1-2; CDR3 length: 14; clone size: .; D gene: TRBD1; V gene: TRBV5-6; CDR3 protein: CASSLEQGSRDYTF; CDR3 DNA: TGTGCCAGCAGCTTGGAACAGGGGAGCCGGGACTACACCTTC
J gene: TRBJ2-7; CDR3 length: 13; clone size: .; D gene: TRBD1; V gene: TRBV6-6; CDR3 protein: CASRTGSLYEQYF; CDR3 DNA: TGTGCCAGCAGGACAGGGTCTCTCTACGAGCAGTACTTC
J gene: TRBJ2-7; CDR3 length: 15; clone size: .; D gene: .; V gene: TRBV5-5; CDR3 protein: CASSLSRVGSYEQYF; CDR3 DNA: TGTGCCAGCAGCTTGTCCCGCGTAGGCTCCTACGAGCAGTACTTC
J gene: TRBJ1-6; CDR3 length: 16; clone size: few; D gene: .; V gene: TRBV10-3; CDR3 protein: CAISESATDHGSPLHF; CDR3 DNA: TGTGCCATCAGTGAGTCCGCGACAGACCACGGGTCACCCCTCCACTTT
J gene: TRBJ2-5; CDR3 length: 15; clone size: .; D gene: .; V gene: TRBV7-2; CDR3 protein: CASSLVQTLQETQYF; CDR3 DNA: TGTGCCAGCAGCTTAGTGCAGACATTACAAGAGACCCAGTACTTC
J gene: TRBJ1-1; CDR3 length: 10; clone size: .; D gene: .; V gene: TRBV7-9; CDR3 protein: CASSLDRAFF; CDR3 DNA: TGTGCCAGCAGCTTAGATAGAGCTTTCTTT
J gene: TRBJ2-2; CDR3 length: 15; clone size: .; D gene: .; V gene: TRBV6-5; CDR3 protein: CASSNVQGGTGELFF; CDR3 DNA: TGTGCCAGCAGTAACGTGCAGGGGGGCACCGGGGAGCTGTTTTTT
J gene: TRBJ2-1; CDR3 length: 15; clone size: .; D gene: .; V gene: TRBV29-1; CDR3 protein: CSVRRGSASYNEQFF; CDR3 DNA: TGCAGCGTTCGACGCGGGTCCGCGTCCTACAATGAGCAGTTCTTC
J gene: TRBJ2-7; CDR3 length: 14; clone size: once; D gene: TRBD2; V gene: TRBV28; CDR3 protein: CASHNSGGAYEQYF; CDR3 DNA: TGTGCCAGTCACAATAGCGGGGGGGCATACGAGCAGTACTTC
J gene: TRBJ2-5; CDR3 length: 11; clone size: .; D gene: .; V gene: TRBV5-4; CDR3 protein: CASSSTETQYF; CDR3 DNA: TGTGCCAGCAGCTCGACTGAGACCCAGTACTTC
J gene: TRBJ1-2; CDR3 length: 13; clone size: .; D gene: TRBD1; V gene: TRBV6-1; CDR3 protein: CATATGGAFGYTF; CDR3 DNA: TGTGCCACAGCGACAGGGGGCGCGTTTGGCTACACCTTC
J gene: TRBJ2-5; CDR3 length: 14; clone size: .; D gene: TRBD1; V gene: TRBV30; CDR3 protein: CAWSATGGGETQYF; CDR3 DNA: TGTGCCTGGTCGGCGACAGGGGGCGGAGAGACCCAGTACTTC
J gene: TRBJ2-7; CDR3 length: 15; clone size: .; D gene: TRBD2; V gene: TRBV5-4; CDR3 protein: CASSTRTSGAYEQYF; CDR3 DNA: TGTGCCAGCAGCACCCGGACTAGCGGTGCCTACGAGCAGTACTTC
J gene: TRBJ1-3; CDR3 length: 15; clone size: .; D gene: TRBD1; V gene: TRBV4-1; CDR3 protein: CASSRDRAFGNTIYF; CDR3 DNA: TGCGCCAGCAGCCGAGACAGGGCGTTCGGAAACACCATATATTTT
J gene: TRBJ1-5; CDR3 length: 15; clone size: .; D gene: .; V gene: TRBV6-5; CDR3 protein: CASSLGPGRGQPQHF; CDR3 DNA: TGTGCCAGCAGTTTGGGCCCAGGACGCGGTCAGCCCCAGCATTTT
J gene: TRBJ1-6; CDR3 length: 14; clone size: .; D gene: TRBD1; V gene: TRBV7-8; CDR3 protein: CASSLMDRGSPLHF; CDR3 DNA: TGTGCCAGCAGCTTAATGGACAGGGGATCACCCCTCCACTTT
J gene: TRBJ2-2; CDR3 length: 13; clone size: .; D gene: .; V gene: TRBV30; CDR3 protein: CAWSVLRAGELFF; CDR3 DNA: .
J gene: TRBJ1-2; CDR3 length: 13; clone size: .; D gene: .; V gene: TRBV30; CDR3 protein: CAWSVRGGLGYTF; CDR3 DNA: TGTGCCTGGAGTGTAAGGGGGGGACTTGGCTACACCTTC
J gene: TRBJ1-1; CDR3 length: 12; clone size: few; D gene: TRBD1; V gene: TRBV29-1; CDR3 protein: CSGGQGDTEAFF; CDR3 DNA: TGCAGCGGGGGACAGGGGGACACTGAAGCTTTCTTT
J gene: TRBJ2-1; CDR3 length: 15; clone size: .; D gene: TRBD1; V gene: TRBV19; CDR3 protein: CASSPRQGLSNEQFF; CDR3 DNA: TGTGCCAGTAGTCCTAGACAGGGTCTGAGTAATGAGCAGTTCTTC
J gene: TRBJ1-3; CDR3 length: 15; clone size: .; D gene: .; V gene: TRBV2; CDR3 protein: CASRAGGLSGNTIYF; CDR3 DNA: TGTGCCAGCAGAGCCGGGGGTCTCTCTGGAAACACCATATATTTT
J gene: TRBJ1-2; CDR3 length: 14; clone size: .; D gene: .; V gene: TRBV18; CDR3 protein: CASSPTAELWGYTF; CDR3 DNA: TGTGCCAGCTCCCCAACCGCCGAGCTCTGGGGCTACACCTTC
J gene: TRBJ2-3; CDR3 length: 13; clone size: .; D gene: .; V gene: TRBV6-5; CDR3 protein: CASSRTPKDTQYF; CDR3 DNA: TGTGCCAGCAGTCGGACCCCTAAGGATACGCAGTATTTT
J gene: TRBJ2-3; CDR3 length: 13; clone size: .; D gene: .; V gene: TRBV5-1; CDR3 protein: CASSLGVADTQYF; CDR3 DNA: TGCGCCAGCAGCTTGGGTGTCGCAGATACGCAGTATTTT
J gene: TRBJ1-1; CDR3 length: 14; clone size: .; D gene: .; V gene: TRBV6-1; CDR3 protein: CASSEALAKTEAFF; CDR3 DNA: TGTGCCAGCAGTGAAGCGCTGGCAAAGACTGAAGCTTTCTTT
J gene: TRBJ1-2; CDR3 length: 16; clone size: .; D gene: .; V gene: TRBV18; CDR3 protein: CASSQQDIPGYYGYTF; CDR3 DNA: TGTGCCAGCTCACAACAGGACATACCGGGGTACTATGGCTACACCTTC
J gene: TRBJ2-2; CDR3 length: 15; clone size: .; D gene: .; V gene: TRBV9; CDR3 protein: CASSVESSRTGELFF; CDR3 DNA: TGTGCCAGCAGCGTAGAGTCTAGCCGGACCGGGGAGCTGTTTTTT
J gene: TRBJ2-7; CDR3 length: 15; clone size: .; D gene: .; V gene: TRBV18; CDR3 protein: CASSPAASSSYEQYF; CDR3 DNA: TGTGCCAGCTCACCGGCGGCGTCTAGCTCCTACGAGCAGTACTTC
J gene: TRBJ2-7; CDR3 length: 15; clone size: .; D gene: TRBD2; V gene: TRBV5-1; CDR3 protein: CASSPSQRGFAEQYF; CDR3 DNA: TGCGCCAGCAGCCCATCTCAGCGGGGGTTCGCGGAGCAGTACTTC
J gene: TRBJ2-5; CDR3 length: 16; clone size: .; D gene: TRBD2; V gene: TRBV7-2; CDR3 protein: CASSPMRAGGRETQYF; CDR3 DNA: TGTGCCAGCAGCCCCATGCGAGCGGGGGGTCGAGAGACCCAGTACTTC